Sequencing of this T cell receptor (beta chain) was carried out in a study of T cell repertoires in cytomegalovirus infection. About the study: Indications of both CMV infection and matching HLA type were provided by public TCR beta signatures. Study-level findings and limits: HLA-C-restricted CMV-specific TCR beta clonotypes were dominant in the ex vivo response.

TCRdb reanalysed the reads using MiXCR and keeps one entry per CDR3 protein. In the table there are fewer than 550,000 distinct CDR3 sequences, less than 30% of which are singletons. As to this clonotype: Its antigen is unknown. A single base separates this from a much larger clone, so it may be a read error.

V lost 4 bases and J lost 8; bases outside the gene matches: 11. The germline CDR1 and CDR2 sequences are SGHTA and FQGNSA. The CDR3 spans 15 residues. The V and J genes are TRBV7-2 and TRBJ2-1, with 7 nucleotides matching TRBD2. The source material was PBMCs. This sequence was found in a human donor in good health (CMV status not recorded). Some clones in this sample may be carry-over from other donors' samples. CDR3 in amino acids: CASSSDGGWMYEQFF. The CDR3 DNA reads TGTGCCAGCAGCTCTGACGGGGGGTGGATGTATGAGCAGTTCTTC.